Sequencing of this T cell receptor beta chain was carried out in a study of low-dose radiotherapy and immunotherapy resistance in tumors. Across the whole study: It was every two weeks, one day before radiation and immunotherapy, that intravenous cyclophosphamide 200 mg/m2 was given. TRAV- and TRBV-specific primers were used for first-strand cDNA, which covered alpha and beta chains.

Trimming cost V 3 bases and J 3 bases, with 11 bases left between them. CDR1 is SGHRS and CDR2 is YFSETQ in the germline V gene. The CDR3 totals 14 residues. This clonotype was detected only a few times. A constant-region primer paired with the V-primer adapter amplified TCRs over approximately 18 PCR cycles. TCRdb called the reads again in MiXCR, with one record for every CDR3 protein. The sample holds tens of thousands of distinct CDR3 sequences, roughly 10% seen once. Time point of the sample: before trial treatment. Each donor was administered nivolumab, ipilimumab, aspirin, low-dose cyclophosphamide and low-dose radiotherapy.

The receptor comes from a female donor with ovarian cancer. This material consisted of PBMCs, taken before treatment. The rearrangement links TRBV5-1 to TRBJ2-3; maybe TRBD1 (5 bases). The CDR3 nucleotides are TGCGCCAGCAGCTCAACTCCAGGGACAGATACGCAGTATTTT. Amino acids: CASSSTPGTDTQYF. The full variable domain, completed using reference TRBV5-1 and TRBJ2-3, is KAGVTQTPRYLIKTRGQQVTLSCSPISGHRSVSWYQQTPGQGLQFLFEYFSETQRNKGNFPGRFSGRQFSNSRSEMNVSTLELGDSALYLCASSSTPGTDTQYFGPGTRLTVL.